The 11 T cell receptor beta chains below were found in one sample sequenced in a study of shared clonotypes between healthy human individuals. Profiling relied on immunoSEQ multiplex PCR, and the TCRdb table lists in-frame clones only, not all of them. In the table there are about 460,000 clones, 75% to 80% of which are singletons. Sequenced sample: PBMCs. Every receptor here comes from a woman in her forties in good health. Some clones in this sample may be carry-over from other donors' samples.

The gene calls are TRBV11-2 and TRBJ2-1; D may be TRBD2 (6 bases). V was clipped by 0 bases and J by 0 bases, with 18 bases between them. Germline CDR1 reads SGHAT; CDR2 reads FQNNGV. The CDR3 is 19 residues long. The CDR3 bases are TGTGCCAGCAGCTTAGATGGGGGGTCGGCGTCGAGCTCCTACAATGAGCAGTTCTTC. This gives the protein CASSLDGGSASSSYNEQFF.

The chain combines TRBV28 with TRBJ1-1, with TRBD1 identical over 10 bases. With V trimmed by 5 bases and J by 9 bases, 6 bases remained unmatched. The CDR3 length is 13 residues. Germline V CDR1 and CDR2: MDHEN, SYDVKM. CDR3 sequence (DNA): TGTGCCAGCAGTCTCGGACAGGGGGTGAAAGCTTTCTTT. It encodes CASSLGQGVKAFF.

This chain joins TRBV7-3 and TRBJ2-1; D is unclear. The V gene lost 2 bases and the J gene lost 15 bases, with 17 bases spanning the gap. Germline lookup yields CDR1 SGHTA and CDR2 FQGTGA. There are 13 residues in the CDR3. The CDR3 bases are TGTGCCAGCAGCTTAGAGGTCCGAGCTCCCAGGTTCTTC. This translates into CASSLEVRAPRFF.

The chain recombines TRBV19 with TRBJ1-2; 7 positions match TRBD1. The CDR3 covers 15 residues. Germline CDR1 and CDR2: LNHDA and SQIVND (reference sequence). J was trimmed by 0 bases and V by 5 bases; bases with no gene match: 6. DNA of the CDR3: TGTGCCAGTAGTGAGCCTCAGGGGGCTAACTATGGCTACACCTTC. Amino acids: CASSEPQGANYGYTF.

The chain recombines TRBV5-1 with TRBJ2-3; TRBD2 matches 7 bases. Germline CDR1 and CDR2: SGHRS and YFSETQ. The CDR3 length is 17 residues. The ends lost 7 bases at V and 0 bases at J; junction bases unmatched: 14. This CDR3 reads CASRTGGRTTSTDTQYF. The CDR3, as DNA: TGCGCCAGCCGAACGGGGGGACGGACTACTAGCACAGATACGCAGTATTTT.

The J gene is TRBJ1-2, the V gene TRBV18; TRBD1 aligns across 7 bases. The length of the CDR3 is 15 residues. Germline V CDR1 and CDR2: KGHSH, LQKENI. Germline trimming cut 2 bases from V and 0 bases from J; bases unmatched to any gene: 3. The DNA of the CDR3 is TGTGCCAGCTCACCAGCGGGACAGACTAACTATGGCTACACCTTC. It yields the protein CASSPAGQTNYGYTF.

As to this clone: This could be a read error, since a much larger clone is one nucleotide away. This same CDR3 is encoded by further DNA sequences in the sample. J is TRBJ1-1 and V is TRBV15; unclear D gene. V shed 8 bases and J shed 8 bases, with 15 bases lying between them. The length of the CDR3 is 12 residues. The germline V gene has CDR1 LNHNV and CDR2 YYDKDF (reference sequence). CDR3 bases: TGTGCCACCGGGGTAGCTACAGCCGAAGCTTTCTTT. Protein product: CATGVATAEAFF.

Many counts were recorded for this clone. The chain employs TRBV6-6 and TRBJ2-5; 9 positions agree with TRBD2. CDR1 MNHNY and CDR2 SVGAGI come from the germline V gene (reference sequence). The trim removed 2 bases at V and 7 bases at J, leaving 8 bases unmatched. The CDR3 extends over 15 amino acids. The CDR3 nucleotides read TGTGCCAGCAGTTACCCTGCTAGCGGGATTGGGACCCAGTACTTC. It translates to CASSYPASGIGTQYF.

Many counts were recorded for this clone. CDR3: CASSIVSSYYTGELFF. The CDR3 nucleotides are TGTGCCAGTAGTATAGTGAGTAGCTACTACACCGGGGAGCTGTTTTTT. The chain has TRBV19 and TRBJ2-2; D remains unclear. The CDR3 is 16 residues long. The ends were cut back, 1 base at V and 3 bases at J, with 12 bases in the middle. Germline assignment: CDR1 LNHDA and CDR2 SQIVND (reference sequence).

This clone was detected only once. Given a much more abundant clone one base away, this may be a read error. V gene TRBV28 combines with J gene TRBJ2-7; tentative D call: TRBD2 (5 bases). CDR3 size: 14 residues. V was shortened by 2 bases and J by 2 bases, with 10 bases between the two germline ends. Germline values: CDR1 MDHEN, CDR2 SYDVKM. The CDR3 sequence: CASSLERLTYEQYF. In DNA form, the CDR3 reads TGTGCCAGCAGTTTAGAGAGACTAACCTACGAGCAGTACTTC.

The V and J genes are TRBV28 and TRBJ1-5; D call uncertain. Trimming cost V 6 bases and J 5 bases, with 17 bases left between them. CDR1 and CDR2 from the germline V gene are MDHEN and SYDVKM. The length of the CDR3 is 15 residues. For the CDR3, the DNA is TGTGCCAGCAGCCCAGGAGGCATAGTTCATCAGCCCCAGCATTTT. Residues: CASSPGGIVHQPQHF.